The clone carrying this TCR beta chain was observed at least ten times. Amplification yielded TCR beta CDR3 regions, with RNA transcripts as the source. An initial round of RT-PCR targeting the TCR CDR3 relied on the HTBI primer set. TCRdb redid the calling of the multiplex PCR reads with MiXCR, one entry per CDR3 protein. There are about 400,000 distinct CDR3 sequences in the sample; less than 15% occur only once, and 9.2% lies in the top ten. Each diagnosis was grounded in clinical symptoms, serum thyroxine and TRAb, thyroid ultrasound, and orbital computed tomography. V lost 6 bases, J lost 2 bases, and 14 bases lay in between. This CDR3 region has 15 residues. From germline, CDR1 is ENHRY and CDR2 SYGVKD. The source of the sample is a study of T cells in Graves' hyperthyroidism and ophthalmopathy.

Sequenced: blood. The chain links TRBV10-3 to TRBJ1-5; D call uncertain. The clonotype originates from a woman aged 18-35 years with Graves' hyperthyroidism. Here the CDR3 reads CAIRSGIEGNQPQHF. Written as DNA, the CDR3 is TGTGCCATCAGGTCGGGAATAGAGGGCAATCAGCCCCAGCATTTT.